The rows below give T cell receptor beta chains drawn from one sample of a study of T cell responses to AZD1222 COVID-19 vaccine. TCRdb's table, derived via immunoSEQ multiplex PCR, lists solely in-frame clones and lacks some. The sample records fewer than 110,000 clones, around 90% being singletons. The sequenced sample was peripheral blood, obtained on day 0 of AZD1222 vaccination. The receptors were gathered from an adult in good health. Both conserved end residues are part of each CDR3. A D gene is named only where the DNA matches it firmly. Where a row states a size, it is once, few, many or the class of an expanded clone; other rows omit it.

>-|TRBJ1-1|-|TRBV27
TGTGCCAGCAGTTTATCCGCCGGAACTGAAGCTTTCTTT
CASSLSAGTEAFF
>-|TRBJ2-2|-|TRBV7-9
TGTGCCAGCAGCTTAGCGAGGGGCCGAACCGGGGAGCTGTTTTTT
CASSLARGRTGELFF
>-|TRBJ2-3|-|TRBV3-1/TRBV3-2
TGTGCCAGCAGCCAAGAGGTCCAGGGGAGCACAGATACGCAGTATTTT
CASSQEVQGSTDTQYF
>-|TRBJ2-3|-|TRBV20-1
TGCAGTGCCGGGGATTCTTATACGCAGTATTTT
CSAGDSYTQYF
>-|TRBJ2-3|TRBD1|TRBV30
TGTGCCTGGAGTACAGGACAGGCGACCACAGATACGCAGTATTTT
CAWSTGQATTDTQYF
>-|TRBJ1-6|-|TRBV7-9
TGTGCCAGCAGCTTAACCTCACCCCTCCACTTT
CASSLTSPLHF
>-|TRBJ1-5|-|TRBV27
TGTGCCAGCAGTTTTTTAGGCAGAAGCAATCAGCCCCAGCATTTT
CASSFLGRSNQPQHF
>-|TRBJ2-2|-|TRBV6-2/TRBV6-3
TGTGCCAGCAGCGTAGACAGGACCACCGGGGAGCTGTTTTTT
CASSVDRTTGELFF
>-|TRBJ2-1|TRBD1|TRBV13
TGTGCCAGCATTTGGTGGGACAGGGGCGACAATGAGCAGTTCTTC
CASIWWDRGDNEQFF
>few|TRBJ1-1|-|TRBV7-9
TGTGCCAGCAGCTTGTATTCTGGGGCGCCTGAAGCTTTCTTT
CASSLYSGAPEAFF
>-|TRBJ2-2|-|TRBV5-1
TGCGCCAGCAGCCCGGATTTAGGAGTCACCGGGGAGCTGTTTTTT
CASSPDLGVTGELFF
>-|TRBJ1-2|-|TRBV13
TGTGCCAGCAGCTTCGGGGGCGCAAACTATGGCTACACCTTC
CASSFGGANYGYTF
>-|TRBJ2-1|-|TRBV3-1/TRBV3-2
TGTGCCAGCAGCCAAGATTGGGCCTTGGATGAGCAGTTCTTC
CASSQDWALDEQFF
>-|TRBJ1-2|-|TRBV30
TGTGCCTGGGGGGGGAAACGGCTCTATGGCTACACCTTC
CAWGGKRLYGYTF
>few|TRBJ2-7|-|TRBV19
TGTGCCAGTAGTGAGGAACGGGACGAGACCTACGAGCAGTACTTC
CASSEERDETYEQYF